A single sample gave rise to the 16 T cell receptor beta chains below, sequenced in a study of control samples from healthy donors and cancer patients. The repertoire was sequenced with immunoSEQ multiplex PCR; TCRdb's copy has only in-frame clones and lacks some. This sample carries over 150,000 clones, roughly 90% of them seen once, and the ten largest clones take 1.4%. Sequenced input: blood. The receptors shown here come from a woman aged 50 to 60 in good health.

The chain employs TRBV5-4 and TRBJ2-2, with D maybe TRBD2 (5 bases). This CDR3 contains 13 residues. Germline V gives CDR1 SGHNT, CDR2 YYREEE (reference sequence). Deletions cut 5 bases from V and 3 bases from J, with 8 bases between. The CDR3 spells CASSQEDTGELFF. The CDR3 nucleotides read TGTGCCAGCAGTCAGGAGGACACCGGGGAGCTGTTTTTT.

The chain has TRBV18 and TRBJ1-2, with D maybe TRBD1 (5 bases). V shed 4 bases and J shed 4 bases, with 22 bases lying between them. Per germline, CDR1 KGHSH and CDR2 LQKENI. CDR3 length: 17 amino acids. CDR3 sequence reads: CASSLGRGGPAGYGYTF. CDR3 nucleotides: TGTGCCAGCTCACTCGGCCGCGGGGGTCCGGCCGGCTATGGCTACACCTTC.

The chain joins TRBV4-3 to TRBJ2-1, with 9 nucleotides matching TRBD2. After removal of 4 bases from V and 4 bases from J, the junction contained 11 bases not matched to a gene. The germline V gene encodes CDR1 LGHNA and CDR2 YSLEER. CDR3 length equals 17 residues. The CDR3 bases are TGCGCCAGCAGCCCGGAAGTAGTAGCGGGGGCTTACAATGAGCAGTTCTTC. Its protein product is CASSPEVVAGAYNEQFF.

The gene calls are TRBV27 and TRBJ1-1; D may be TRBD1 (6 bases). Germline lookup yields CDR1 MNHEY and CDR2 SMNVEV (reference sequence). The CDR3 covers 14 residues. Trimming removed 5 bases at V and 1 base at J, with 11 bases between. CDR3: CASSRSGANTEAFF. In nucleotides, the CDR3 is TGTGCCAGCAGTCGGTCGGGGGCGAACACTGAAGCTTTCTTT.

This chain joins TRBV7-2 and TRBJ2-1; D unresolved. Trimming cost V 6 bases and J 1 base, with 13 bases left between them. CDR1 is SGHTA and CDR2 is FQGNSA in the germline V gene. This CDR3 has 15 amino acids. CDR3 sequence reads: CASSQDRTSYNEQFF. CDR3 nucleotide sequence: TGTGCCAGCAGTCAAGACCGAACTTCCTACAATGAGCAGTTCTTC.

This clone was found once. The chain recombines TRBV21-1 with TRBJ1-5; TRBD1 is the table's D call and was not checked against the DNA. TRBV21-1 is a pseudogene locus. The CDR3 consists of 15 residues. The chain's CDR3 is CASSSHGTGNQPQHF. The DNA of the CDR3 is TGTGCCAGCAGCAGCCACGGGACAGGGAATCAGCCCCAGCATTTT.

The chain joins TRBV28 to TRBJ1-2, with D perhaps matching TRBD1 (6 bases). V shed 6 bases and J shed 3 bases, with 14 bases lying between them. CDR3 size: 14 residues. CDR1 is MDHEN and CDR2 is SYDVKM in the germline V gene. For the CDR3, the DNA is TGTGCCAGCAGCGAAGGGGGGCAGTACTATGGCTACACCTTC. Translation gives CASSEGGQYYGYTF.

This clone appeared a single time. This chain connects TRBV6-2 or TRBV6-3 to TRBJ1-5; no definite D call. This CDR3 is 12 amino acids long. Trimming removed 5 bases at V and 4 bases at J, with 6 bases between. Germline-derived CDR1 and CDR2 are MNHEY and SVGEGT. The chain's CDR3 is CASSHRNQPQHF. The CDR3 DNA sequence: TGTGCCAGCAGTCACAGAAATCAGCCCCAGCATTTT.

The chain links TRBV4-3 to TRBJ1-1; D is uncertain. The V gene lost 0 bases and the J gene lost 8 bases, with 10 bases spanning the gap. Germline lookup yields CDR1 LGHNA and CDR2 YSLEER. The CDR3 has 13 residues. The CDR3 reads CASSQDLPAEAFF. As DNA, the CDR3 is TGCGCCAGCAGCCAAGATCTTCCCGCCGAAGCTTTCTTT.

The CDR3 is CATSTATLGVDEQFF. For the CDR3, the DNA is TGTGCCACCAGCACAGCGACCTTGGGGGTTGATGAGCAGTTCTTC. This chain joins TRBV15 and TRBJ2-1; D is possibly TRBD1 or TRBD2 (5 bases each). CDR3 length: 15 amino acids. With 4 bases removed from V and 8 bases from J, the gap between germline ends came to 18 bases. CDR1 LNHNV and CDR2 YYDKDF come from the germline V gene (reference sequence).

This clone was observed a handful of times. The rearrangement links TRBV10-3 to TRBJ1-4; D not resolved. The CDR3 sequence is 13 residues long. The V gene's germline CDR1 is ENHRY and CDR2 SYGVKD. Trimming removed 4 bases from V and 8 bases from J, with 11 bases in between. Here the CDR3 reads CAISGAQREKLFF. CDR3 bases: TGTGCCATCAGTGGGGCCCAGCGGGAAAAACTGTTTTTT.

In this sample, this clone turned up once. This sequence joins TRBV19 and TRBJ2-1; D may be TRBD1 or TRBD2 (7 bases each). Trimming left V 6 bases short and J 4 bases short, with 16 bases between. CDR3 size: 15 residues. Germline lookup yields CDR1 LNHDA and CDR2 SQIVND (reference sequence). This CDR3 reads CASRPRGGVYNEQFF. The CDR3 region has the DNA TGTGCCAGTAGACCCAGGGGGGGGGTATACAATGAGCAGTTCTTC.

The chain employs TRBV7-8 and TRBJ1-2; D not certain. Germline V gene data show CDR1 as SGHVS and CDR2 as FQNEAQ. CDR3 length: 13 residues. The ends were cut back, 1 base at V and 7 bases at J, with 10 bases in the middle. The CDR3: CASSLVPRSGYTF. For the CDR3, the DNA is TGTGCCAGCAGCTTAGTTCCCAGGAGTGGCTACACCTTC.

The rearrangement joins TRBV21-1 to TRBJ2-2; the D call TRBD1 from the table was never checked on the DNA. TRBV21-1 is a pseudogene. This CDR3 has 16 amino acids. CDR3 nucleotide sequence: TGTGCCAGCAGCAAAACTCGGGCACAGGGGCACCGGGAGCTGTTTTTT. It yields the protein CASSKTRAQGHRELFF.

The CDR3 loop reads CASSDYGFNQPQHF. The CDR3 nucleotides read TGTGCCAGCAGTGATTACGGGTTCAATCAGCCCCAGCATTTT. The V call is TRBV2, the J call TRBJ1-5; D not certain. CDR1 and CDR2 (germline): SNHLY, FYNNEI. V lost 3 bases and J 3 bases, leaving 9 bases between the germline ends. The CDR3 runs to 14 residues. Complete variable domain (other parts from reference TRBV2 and TRBJ1-5): EPEVTQTPSHQVTQMGQEVILRCVPISNHLYFYWYRQILGQKVEFLVSFYNNEISEKSEIFDDQFSVERPDGSNFTLKIRSTKLEDSAMYFCASSDYGFNQPQHFGDGTRLSIL.

The rearrangement uses TRBV6-2 or TRBV6-3 and TRBJ1-5; the D gene is possibly TRBD1 (6 bases). V gave up 0 bases and J gave up 6 bases, with 15 bases separating them. Germline V lookup: CDR1 MNHEY, CDR2 SVGEGT. The CDR3 is 16 amino acids. For the CDR3, the DNA is TGTGCCAGCAGTTACTCGATAGCAGGGGTCGGTCAGCCCCAGCATTTT. Translating it yields CASSYSIAGVGQPQHF.